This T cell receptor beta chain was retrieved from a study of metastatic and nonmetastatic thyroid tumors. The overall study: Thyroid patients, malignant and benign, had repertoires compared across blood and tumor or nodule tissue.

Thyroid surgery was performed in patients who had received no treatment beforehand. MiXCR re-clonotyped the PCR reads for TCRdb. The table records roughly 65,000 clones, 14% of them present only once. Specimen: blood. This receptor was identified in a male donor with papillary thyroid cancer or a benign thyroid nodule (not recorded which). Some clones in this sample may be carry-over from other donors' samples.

CDR3 nucleotides: TGCGCCAGCAGCCTCTCGGGCGGGAATGAGCAGTTCTTC. Amino acid sequence: CASSLSGGNEQFF. The chain uses TRBV5-1 and TRBJ2-1; D is possibly TRBD2 (5 bases). The length of the CDR3 is 13 residues. The V gene's germline CDR1 is SGHRS and CDR2 YFSETQ. Trimming pared 4 bases from V and 7 bases from J, leaving 12 bases between.